Below are 20 T cell receptor beta chains sequenced from a single sample in a study of blood T cell repertoires in COVID-19. The table came from immunoSEQ multiplex PCR; TCRdb's copy has only in-frame clones and leaves some out. The table lists more than 45,000 clones, about nine tenths of them singletons. The sequenced sample was peripheral blood. The receptors were sampled from a human donor in a cohort sampled during active COVID-19.

The chain combines TRBV11-1 with TRBJ2-1, with a tentative D call TRBD2 (5 bases). CDR1 and CDR2 (germline): SGHAT, FQDESV (reference sequence). The CDR3 covers 13 residues. Trimming stripped 5 bases from V and 9 bases from J, with 14 bases between. The CDR3 sequence is CASSLRTAGEQFF. The CDR3 DNA follows: TGTGCCAGCAGCCTGAGGACGGCGGGTGAGCAGTTCTTC.

V and J are TRBV30 and TRBJ1-6, with D possibly being TRBD1 (6 bases). CDR1 is GTSNPN and CDR2 is SVGIG in the germline V gene (reference sequence). V was clipped by 2 bases and J by 7 bases, with 18 bases between them. This CDR3 has 16 residues. The CDR3 sequence: CAWSSLGATVNSPLHF. The CDR3 DNA reads as TGTGCCTGGAGTAGCTTGGGGGCCACTGTGAATTCACCCCTCCACTTT.

The chain couples TRBV13 to TRBJ1-2; a weak D match, TRBD1 (5 bases). There are 18 residues in the CDR3. Looked up from germline, CDR1 is PRHDT and CDR2 is FYEKMQ (reference sequence). V was pared by 4 bases and J by 6 bases, with 27 bases between. Here the CDR3 reads CASSSTMDGGALVNGYTF. DNA for the CDR3: TGTGCCAGCAGCTCGACCATGGACGGTGGGGCTCTTGTGAATGGCTACACCTTC.

The chain combines TRBV6-4 with TRBJ2-1; 8 positions agree with TRBD2. Germline V gene lookup returns CDR1 MRHNA and CDR2 SNTAGT. This CDR3 is 15 amino acids long. Losses at the gene ends were 4 bases for V and 1 base for J; bases not matched to a gene: 3. The CDR3 DNA is TGTGCCAGCAGTGTATCTAGCGGGTCCTACAATGAGCAGTTCTTC. Its protein is CASSVSSGSYNEQFF.

The chain combines TRBV6-5 with TRBJ1-6, with D perhaps matching TRBD1 (6 bases). Germline values: CDR1 MNHEY, CDR2 SVGAGI. This CDR3 is 14 amino acids long. The V end was cut by 2 bases, the J end by 8 bases, with 10 bases between. In DNA form, the CDR3 reads TGTGCCAGCAGTTACGAGGACAGAGATTCACCCCTCCACTTT. It codes for CASSYEDRDSPLHF.

The sample holds a few counts of this clone. This rearrangement joins TRBV4-1 to TRBJ2-3; D gene ambiguous. CDR1 is MGHRA, CDR2 YSYEKL, per germline. Trimming removed 0 bases at V and 2 bases at J, with 12 bases between. This CDR3 spans 16 amino acids. CDR3 sequence: CASSQDQEVSTDTQYF. The CDR3, as DNA: TGCGCCAGCAGCCAAGACCAAGAGGTCTCCACAGATACGCAGTATTTT.

Here the CDR3 DNA reads TGCGCCAGTTCGGAGGGGACTAGCGCTCTCACAGATACGCAGTATTTT. This sequence encodes CASSEGTSALTDTQYF. The gene calls are TRBV5-1 and TRBJ2-3; 10 nucleotides align to TRBD2. The CDR3 has 16 residues. The ends lost 8 bases at V and 2 bases at J; junction bases unmatched: 11. The germline CDR1 and CDR2 sequences are SGHRS and YFSETQ.

The chain carries TRBV11-1 and TRBJ2-5, with unresolved D. The V and J ends lost 2 bases and 2 bases respectively, with 6 bases between them. CDR1 is SGHAT and CDR2 is FQDESV in the germline V gene (reference sequence). CDR3 length: 13 amino acids. This chain's CDR3 is CASSLTLQETQYF. The CDR3 DNA sequence: TGTGCCAGCAGCTTAACTCTTCAAGAGACCCAGTACTTC.

V and J are TRBV5-6 and TRBJ1-2; the D is unclear. V shed 4 bases and J shed 8 bases, with 15 bases lying between them. The CDR3 is made up of 13 amino acids. From germline, CDR1 is SGHDT and CDR2 YYEEEE. For the CDR3, the DNA is TGTGCCAGCAGCCCCGGACCGGGGAGCGGCTACACCTTC. Encoded protein: CASSPGPGSGYTF.

The chain combines TRBV5-6 with TRBJ1-1; 7 positions agree with TRBD1. Losses at the gene ends were 2 bases for V and 3 bases for J; bases not matched to a gene: 7. The germline V gene encodes CDR1 SGHDT and CDR2 YYEEEE. The length of the CDR3 is 15 residues. CDR3 protein: CASSFLVGGHTEAFF. In DNA, the CDR3 is TGTGCCAGCAGCTTTCTAGTAGGGGGCCACACTGAAGCTTTCTTT.

The chain is built from TRBV3-1 (or the pseudogene TRBV3-2) and TRBJ1-1, with D perhaps matching TRBD1 (5 bases). Trimming took off 2 bases at V and 8 bases at J, with 15 bases between the two ends. The V gene's germline CDR1 is LGHDT and CDR2 YNNKEL (reference sequence). This CDR3 is 14 amino acids long. The CDR3 reads CASSQSFRVREAFF. The CDR3 bases are TGTGCCAGCAGCCAATCCTTCAGGGTGCGAGAAGCTTTCTTT.

This sequence joins TRBV28 and TRBJ1-1, with 10 positions matching TRBD1. The germline gives CDR1 MDHEN, CDR2 SYDVKM. Trimming cost V 6 bases and J 0 bases; bases outside gene matches: 22. CDR3 length: 21 residues. Here the CDR3 reads CASSPRPGQGFTKPMNTEAFF. The CDR3 DNA is TGTGCCAGCAGCCCGAGGCCGGGACAGGGGTTTACGAAGCCCATGAACACTGAAGCTTTCTTT. The complete variable domain, with remaining parts taken from reference TRBV28 and TRBJ1-1, reads DVKVTQSSRYLVKRTGEKVFLECVQDMDHENMFWYRQDPGLGLRLIYFSYDVKMKEKGDIPEGYSVSREKKERFSLILESASTNQTSMYLCASSPRPGQGFTKPMNTEAFFGQGTRLTVV.

The chain joins TRBV7-8 to TRBJ1-4; possibly TRBD1 for D (6 bases). In germline, CDR1 is SGHVS, CDR2 FQNEAQ. Trimming pared 7 bases from V and 7 bases from J, leaving 16 bases between. The CDR3 has 14 residues. The DNA of the CDR3 is TGTGCCAGCACGCCAGGGGCGGTGGTTGAAAAACTGTTTTTT. It encodes CASTPGAVVEKLFF.

The chain carries TRBV29-1 and TRBJ1-1; TRBD1 might be the D (5 bases). Deletions cut 3 bases from V and 1 base from J, with 18 bases between. CDR3 size: 16 residues. Germline assignment: CDR1 SQVTM and CDR2 ANQGSEA. CDR3 DNA sequence: TGCAGCGTTGAGCAGGGCGTGGGATGGTCGAACACTGAAGCTTTCTTT. Amino acid sequence: CSVEQGVGWSNTEAFF.

The chain uses TRBV18 and TRBJ1-2, with TRBD1 matching 9 bases. The ends lost 4 bases at V and 7 bases at J; junction bases unmatched: 16. The CDR3 length is 17 residues. CDR1 is KGHSH, CDR2 LQKENI, per germline. The CDR3 region has the DNA TGTGCCAGCTCACAAGCCGGGACAGGGCCGGCAGGTGGTGGCTACACCTTC. As protein: CASSQAGTGPAGGGYTF.

The CDR3 spells CASSHPKRGGRTDTQYF. CDR3 nucleotides: TGTGCCAGCAGCCATCCCAAGCGGGGGGGCCGTACAGATACGCAGTATTTT. The chain couples TRBV9 to TRBJ2-3, with 10 positions matching TRBD2. J was trimmed by 3 bases and V by 4 bases; bases with no gene match: 11. Germline values: CDR1 SGDLS, CDR2 YYNGEE. CDR3 length: 17 residues.

CDR3: CASSTQSGTEVEKLFF. DNA for the CDR3: TGTGCCAGTAGTACCCAATCAGGGACAGAGGTTGAAAAACTGTTTTTT. The genes are TRBV19 and TRBJ1-4; 7 bases align to TRBD1. CDR3 size: 16 residues. CDR1 LNHDA and CDR2 SQIVND come from the germline V gene (reference sequence). The junction had 12 bases not matched to a gene; V was cut back by 4 bases and J by 7 bases.

V and J are TRBV10-1 and TRBJ1-2, with D possibly TRBD1 on 6 matching bases. Looked up from germline, CDR1 is WNHNN and CDR2 is SYGVQD (reference sequence). Between the trimmed V and J ends, which lost 8 bases and 4 bases, there was a span of 23 bases. The CDR3 is made up of 16 amino acids. This CDR3 is CASAGGPQGRGYGYTF. The DNA of the CDR3 is TGCGCCAGCGCGGGGGGCCCCCAGGGACGTGGCTATGGCTACACCTTC.

V and J are TRBV6-5 and TRBJ2-3; no reliable D call. Trimming stripped 8 bases from V and 2 bases from J, with 14 bases between. Germline assignment: CDR1 MNHEY and CDR2 SVGAGI. This CDR3 is 14 amino acids long. This chain's CDR3 is CASVYAHHTDTQYF. The DNA for the CDR3 is TGTGCCAGCGTCTACGCCCACCACACAGATACGCAGTATTTT.

This clone showed up just a few times. The J gene is TRBJ2-2, the V gene TRBV7-2, with a possible D match to TRBD1 (6 bases). The V and J ends lost 5 bases and 1 base respectively, with 11 bases between them. The CDR3 contains 15 residues. Germline V gene data show CDR1 as SGHTA and CDR2 as FQGNSA. CDR3 amino acids: CASSVQTGNTGELFF. CDR3 sequence (DNA): TGTGCCAGCAGCGTCCAGACAGGGAACACCGGGGAGCTGTTTTTT.